One sample yielded the 24 T cell receptor beta chains listed below, sequenced in a study of Graves' ophthalmopathy and Graves' hyperthyroidism. Amplified material comprised TCR beta CDR3 regions derived from RNA transcripts. HTBI primers primed a first-round RT-PCR, and a second-round multiplex PCR followed. Each CDR3 protein gets one entry after TCRdb re-called the multiplex PCR reads with MiXCR. The table includes about 220,000 distinct CDR3 sequences, approximately 21% detected once. Material for sequencing was peripheral blood. Receptors were obtained from a woman between 45 and 65 years old with Graves' ophthalmopathy.

V usage is TRBV28 and J usage is TRBJ1-5; 7 positions match TRBD1. V dropped 4 bases and J dropped 7; count of bases not matched to a gene: 16. CDR1 is MDHEN, CDR2 SYDVKM, per germline. The CDR3 totals 17 residues. The CDR3 reads CASSYPWGGGKGQPQHF. In nucleotides, the CDR3 is TGTGCCAGCAGTTACCCTTGGGGAGGGGGCAAGGGACAGCCCCAGCATTTT.

Many counts were recorded for this clonotype. The chain uses TRBV20-1 and TRBJ2-5, with a weak D call TRBD2 (6 bases). The V end was cut by 2 bases, the J end by 4 bases, with 14 bases between. The CDR3 is made up of 14 amino acids. Looked up from germline, CDR1 is DFQATT and CDR2 is SNEGSKA (reference sequence). Here the CDR3 DNA reads TGCAGTGCTAGATCCGGCGGGATCTCAGAGACCCAGTACTTC. Translation gives CSARSGGISETQYF.

Many counts were recorded for this clonotype. DNA for the CDR3: TGTGCCAGCAGGCACACTAATTCACCCCTCCACTTT. Translated: CASRHTNSPLHF. The genes are TRBV11-2 and TRBJ1-6; no reliable D call. V lost 6 bases and J lost 6, with 6 bases in between. Germline-derived CDR1 and CDR2 are SGHAT and FQNNGV. There are 12 residues in the CDR3.

The genes are TRBV13 and TRBJ2-5; D might be TRBD1 (5 bases). This CDR3 is built from 15 residues. V was cut by 0 bases and J by 3 bases, with 11 bases left in between. Germline CDR1 PRHDT, CDR2 FYEKMQ (reference sequence). CDR3 DNA sequence: TGTGCCAGCAGCTTAGGGTGGACACCCAAAGAGACCCAGTACTTC. Translated: CASSLGWTPKETQYF. The variable domain in full, with the rest retrieved from reference TRBV13 and TRBJ2-5, is AAGVIQSPRHLIKEKRETATLKCYPIPRHDTVYWYQQGPGQDPQFLISFYEKMQSDKGSIPDRFSAQQFSDYHSELNMSSLELGDSALYFCASSLGWTPKETQYFGPGTRLLVL.

This clonotype showed up many times. The V call is TRBV5-1, the J call TRBJ2-4, with D possibly TRBD2 on 6 matching bases. Trimming stripped 4 bases from V and 6 bases from J, with 20 bases between. This CDR3 has 16 residues. Germline lookup yields CDR1 SGHRS and CDR2 YFSETQ. CDR3 DNA sequence: TGCGCCAGCAGCCCTGACGGGGGATTTCAGGGAAACATTCAGTACTTC. This translates into CASSPDGGFQGNIQYF.

At least ten counts were recorded for this clonotype. This chain joins TRBV6-1 and TRBJ2-5; the D gene is possibly TRBD2 (6 bases). CDR3 length: 14 amino acids. The V gene's germline CDR1 is MNHNS and CDR2 SASEGT. V dropped 0 bases and J dropped 7 bases, with 12 bases sitting between them. CDR3: CASSEAGLEGTQYF. In nucleotides, the CDR3 is TGTGCCAGCAGTGAAGCGGGACTTGAAGGGACCCAGTACTTC.

This clonotype appeared once. This chain uses TRBV28 with TRBJ2-2, with D tentatively TRBD2 (5 bases). Germline CDR1 and CDR2: MDHEN and SYDVKM. With 8 bases removed from V and 5 bases from J, the gap between germline ends came to 18 bases. CDR3 length: 15 residues. CDR3 DNA: TGTGCCAGCCTCCAGTCAGAGTGGAGGACCGGGGAGCTGTTTTTT. Translated, it gives CASLQSEWRTGELFF.

This clonotype was counted at least ten times. The rearrangement joins TRBV12-3 or TRBV12-4 to TRBJ1-1; a possible D gene is TRBD1 (5 bases). Trimming stripped 7 bases from V and 3 bases from J, with 9 bases between. The CDR3 has 12 amino acids. The CDR3 bases are TGTGCCAGCAAACGGGGCGACACTGAAGCTTTCTTT. It codes for CASKRGDTEAFF.

This clonotype has at least ten counts. This chain uses TRBV7-9 with TRBJ1-1; TRBD1 matches at 9 bases. Germline loops: CDR1 SEHNR, CDR2 FQNEAQ (reference sequence). Trimming cost V 5 bases and J 4 bases; bases outside gene matches: 5. The CDR3 has 14 residues. The CDR3 nucleotides read TGTGCCAGCAGCAGCCGGACAGGGGCCACTGAAGCTTTCTTT. Residues: CASSSRTGATEAFF.

This clonotype was found many times. The chain couples TRBV7-9 to TRBJ2-5; a possible D gene is TRBD2 (5 bases). This CDR3 comprises 14 residues. The germline CDR1 and CDR2 sequences are SEHNR and FQNEAQ (reference sequence). V lost 5 bases and J 6 bases, leaving 16 bases between the germline ends. The CDR3 reads CASSPPGNYQTQYF. Written as DNA, the CDR3 is TGTGCCAGCAGCCCCCCGGGGAACTACCAGACCCAGTACTTC.

This clonotype has at least ten counts. The chain couples TRBV18 to TRBJ2-2; D gene uncertain. The CDR3 runs to 13 residues. Trimming cost V 6 bases and J 0 bases, with 5 bases left between them. CDR1 KGHSH and CDR2 LQKENI come from the germline V gene. The CDR3, as DNA: TGTGCCAGCTCGGGTACGAACACCGGGGAGCTGTTTTTT. Translation gives CASSGTNTGELFF.

This clonotype was recorded many times. This chain connects TRBV9 to TRBJ2-5; D remains unclear. The CDR3 is 16 amino acids. CDR1 is SGDLS and CDR2 is YYNGEE in the germline V gene. Trimming took off 4 bases at V and 0 bases at J, with 16 bases between the two ends. The CDR3 is CASSSNPYHHQETQYF. The CDR3 bases are TGTGCCAGCAGCTCAAACCCCTACCACCACCAAGAGACCCAGTACTTC.

This clonotype occurred many times. The J gene is TRBJ2-7, the V gene TRBV11-1; TRBD2 aligns across 7 bases. The CDR3 has 17 residues. Germline CDR1 reads SGHAT; CDR2 reads FQDESV (reference sequence). With V trimmed by 5 bases and J by 1 base, 14 bases remained unmatched. DNA for the CDR3: TGTGCCAGCAGCCCTAGAGCAGGTAGCGGGCCATCCTACGAGCAGTACTTC. Translating it yields CASSPRAGSGPSYEQYF. Supplemented by reference TRBV11-1 and TRBJ2-7, the full variable domain reads EAEVAQSPRYKITEKSQAVAFWCDPISGHATLYWYRQILGQGPELLVQFQDESVVDDSQLPKDRFSAERLKGVDSTLKIQPAELGDSAMYLCASSPRAGSGPSYEQYFGPGTRLTVT.

This clonotype has ten or more counts. This rearrangement joins TRBV12-3 or TRBV12-4 to TRBJ2-6; TRBD1 matches at 8 bases. V lost 4 bases, J lost 2 bases, and 13 bases stayed unmatched. The CDR3 spans 19 residues. Here the CDR3 DNA reads TGTGCCAGCAGTTCCCCCCAAGGACAGGGTTCTGCTGGGGCCAACGTCCTGACTTTC. Its translation: CASSSPQGQGSAGANVLTF.

The rearrangement links TRBV12-3 or TRBV12-4 to TRBJ1-2, with 7 bases lining up with TRBD1. V was pared by 7 bases and J by 7 bases, with 12 bases of the junction left unmatched. CDR3 length equals 14 residues. The CDR3 here is CASTDRVYGPGYTF. The CDR3 nucleotides read TGTGCCAGCACCGACAGGGTCTATGGACCTGGCTACACCTTC.

At least ten counts were recorded for this clonotype. The chain joins TRBV6-1 to TRBJ1-1; possible D gene TRBD1, 5 bases. Germline V gives CDR1 MNHNS, CDR2 SASEGT. V was pared by 5 bases and J by 1 base, with 8 bases between. The CDR3 is 13 residues long. CDR3 DNA sequence: TGTGCCAGCAGTCGGGGACCGAACACTGAAGCTTTCTTT. This translates into CASSRGPNTEAFF.

Concerning this clonotype itself: Its ends do not fully match the called genes, so a read error is possible. The chain couples TRBV24-1 to TRBJ1-2, with TRBD1 as a possible D gene (5 bases). The CDR3 is 15 residues long. Germline CDR1 is KGHDR and CDR2 is SFDVKD. The CDR3 loop reads CASSESGQGSFGYTF. The CDR3 coding sequence is TGTGCCAGCAGTGAATCAGGGCAGGGAAGTTTTGGCTACACCTTC.

This clonotype occurred many times. The chain joins TRBV18 to TRBJ1-2; D unclear. The CDR3 consists of 13 residues. V lost 2 bases and J lost 8, with 12 bases in between. Germline CDR1 and CDR2: KGHSH and LQKENI. For the CDR3, the DNA is TGTGCCAGCTCACCATCGGGCGAAGAGGGCTACACCTTC. Translated: CASSPSGEEGYTF.

This clonotype came up many times. The chain couples TRBV20-1 to TRBJ1-1; TRBD1 matches at 7 bases. The CDR3 contains 13 residues. Trimming cost V 3 bases and J 3 bases; bases outside gene matches: 4. Germline V gene data show CDR1 as DFQATT and CDR2 as SNEGSKA (reference sequence). Here the CDR3 DNA reads TGCAGTGCTAGTCAGGGGGGGTACACTGAAGCTTTCTTT. Residues: CSASQGGYTEAFF.

This clonotype was counted between two and nine times. The CDR3 sequence: CASSLKGVSEAFF. The DNA for the CDR3 is TGTGCCAGCAGTTTAAAGGGCGTGAGTGAAGCTTTCTTT. V gene TRBV28 combines with J gene TRBJ1-1; D call uncertain. The CDR3 has 13 amino acids. Trimming took 2 bases from V and 7 from J, leaving 11 bases between them. Germline V gene sequence: CDR1 MDHEN, CDR2 SYDVKM.

This clonotype was recorded a few times. This chain joins TRBV6-6 and TRBJ2-1; possibly TRBD2 for D (5 bases). Per the germline V gene, CDR1 is MNHNY and CDR2 is SVGAGI (reference sequence). Trimming removed 2 bases from V and 9 bases from J, with 5 bases in between. This CDR3 is 11 amino acids long. The CDR3 here is CASSYEGEQFF. CDR3 DNA sequence: TGTGCCAGCAGTTACGAGGGTGAGCAGTTCTTC.

This clonotype has at least ten counts. J is TRBJ1-2 and V is TRBV10-3; no firm D call. V lost 0 bases, J lost 5 bases, and 13 bases lay in between. The CDR3 consists of 15 residues. Germline lookup yields CDR1 ENHRY and CDR2 SYGVKD. CDR3 nucleotide sequence: TGTGCCATCAGTGAGTCCGTACAGACAAAGTATGGCTACACCTTC. This translates into CAISESVQTKYGYTF.

This chain uses TRBV20-1 with TRBJ2-5; TRBD2 matches 10 bases. The CDR3 is made up of 13 amino acids. After removal of 7 bases from V and 5 bases from J, the junction contained 7 bases not matched to a gene. The germline V gene has CDR1 DFQATT and CDR2 SNEGSKA (reference sequence). The CDR3 here is CSGLAGAGETQYF. CDR3 nucleotides: TGCAGTGGTCTAGCGGGAGCTGGGGAGACCCAGTACTTC.

Remarks on this clonotype: This may arise from a read error, as a much more abundant clone is one base away. The chain is built from TRBV5-1 and TRBJ2-5; D gene uncertain. The CDR3 consists of 14 residues. The germline CDR1 and CDR2 sequences are SGHRS and YFSETQ. Trimming cost V 0 bases and J 4 bases, with 10 bases left between them. This CDR3 reads CASSLEGVRETQYF. CDR3 sequence (DNA): TGCGCCAGCAGCTTGGAGGGTGTAAGAGAGACCCAGTACTTC.